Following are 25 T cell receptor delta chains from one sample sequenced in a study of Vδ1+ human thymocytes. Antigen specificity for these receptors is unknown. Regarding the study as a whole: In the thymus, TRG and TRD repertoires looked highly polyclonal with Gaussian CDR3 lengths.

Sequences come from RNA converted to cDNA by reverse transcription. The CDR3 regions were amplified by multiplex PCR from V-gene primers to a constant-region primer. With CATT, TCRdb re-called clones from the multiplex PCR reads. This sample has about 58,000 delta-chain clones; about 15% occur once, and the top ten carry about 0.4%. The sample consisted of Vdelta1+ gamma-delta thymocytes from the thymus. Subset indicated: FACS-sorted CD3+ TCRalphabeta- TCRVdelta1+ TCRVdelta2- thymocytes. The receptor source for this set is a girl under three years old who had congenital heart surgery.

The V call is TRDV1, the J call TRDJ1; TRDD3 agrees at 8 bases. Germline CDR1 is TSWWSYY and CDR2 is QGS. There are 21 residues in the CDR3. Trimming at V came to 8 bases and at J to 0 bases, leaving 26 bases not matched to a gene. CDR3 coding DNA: TGTGCTCTTCTTTACGGCACACTGGGGGCCCCCAACCCCCCTTACACCGATAAACTCATCTTT. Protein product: CALLYGTLGAPNPPYTDKLIF.

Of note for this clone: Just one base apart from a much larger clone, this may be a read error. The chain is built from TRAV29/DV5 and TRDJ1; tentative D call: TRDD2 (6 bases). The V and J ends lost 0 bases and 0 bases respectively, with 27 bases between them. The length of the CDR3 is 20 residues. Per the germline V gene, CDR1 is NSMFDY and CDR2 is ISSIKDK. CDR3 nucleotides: TGTGCAGCAAGCGGGCTCGAGACTTCCTGCGCGCCCATGTACACCGATAAACTCATCTTT. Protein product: CAASGLETSCAPMYTDKLIF.

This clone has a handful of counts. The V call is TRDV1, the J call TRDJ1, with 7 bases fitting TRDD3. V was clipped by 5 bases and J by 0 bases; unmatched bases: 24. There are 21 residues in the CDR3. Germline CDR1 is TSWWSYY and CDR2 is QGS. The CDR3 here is CALGMPAYWGTEGYYTDKLIF. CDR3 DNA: TGTGCTCTTGGGATGCCCGCGTACTGGGGTACGGAGGGATATTACACCGATAAACTCATCTTT.

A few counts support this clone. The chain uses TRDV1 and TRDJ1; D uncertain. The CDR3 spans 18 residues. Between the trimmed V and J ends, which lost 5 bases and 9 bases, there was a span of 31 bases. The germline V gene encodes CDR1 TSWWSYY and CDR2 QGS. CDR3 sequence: CALGTSSPRHTSNRELIF. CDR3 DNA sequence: TGTGCTCTTGGGACCTCCTCCCCGCGCCACACGTCAAACAGAGAACTCATCTTT.

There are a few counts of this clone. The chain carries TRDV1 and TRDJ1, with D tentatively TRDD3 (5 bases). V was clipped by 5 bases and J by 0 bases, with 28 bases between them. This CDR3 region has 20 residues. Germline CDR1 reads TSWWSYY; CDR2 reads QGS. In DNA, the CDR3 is TGTGCTCTTGGGAGGGGGTTCCGTAGATTTTGGGCGACGTACACCGATAAACTCATCTTT. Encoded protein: CALGRGFRRFWATYTDKLIF.

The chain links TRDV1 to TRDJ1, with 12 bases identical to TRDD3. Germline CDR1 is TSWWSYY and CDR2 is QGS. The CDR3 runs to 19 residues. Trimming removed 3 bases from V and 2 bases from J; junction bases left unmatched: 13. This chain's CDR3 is CALGEGETGGYYSTDKLIF. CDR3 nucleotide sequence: TGTGCTCTTGGGGAGGGGGAAACTGGGGGATACTATTCTACCGATAAACTCATCTTT.

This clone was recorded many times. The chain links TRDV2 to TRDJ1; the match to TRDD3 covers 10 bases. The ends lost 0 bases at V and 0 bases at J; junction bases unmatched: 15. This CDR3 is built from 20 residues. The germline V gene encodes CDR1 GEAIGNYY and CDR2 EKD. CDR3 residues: CACDTDRRWGIPSYTDKLIF. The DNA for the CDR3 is TGTGCCTGTGACACCGATCGAAGGTGGGGGATACCTAGCTACACCGATAAACTCATCTTT.

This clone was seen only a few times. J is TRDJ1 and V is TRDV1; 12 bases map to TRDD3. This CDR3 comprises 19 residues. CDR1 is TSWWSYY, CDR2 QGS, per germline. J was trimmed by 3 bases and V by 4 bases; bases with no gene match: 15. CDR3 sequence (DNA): TGTGCTCTTGGGGGGAAGATCTCTTTGTACTGGGGGATACCCGATAAACTCATCTTT. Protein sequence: CALGGKISLYWGIPDKLIF.

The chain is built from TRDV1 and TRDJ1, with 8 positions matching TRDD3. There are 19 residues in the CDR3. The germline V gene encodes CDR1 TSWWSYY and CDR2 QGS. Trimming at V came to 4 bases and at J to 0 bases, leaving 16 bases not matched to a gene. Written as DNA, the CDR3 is TGTGCTCTTGGGGCTTTCGGCTGGGGATACTCACCGTACACCGATAAACTCATCTTT. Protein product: CALGAFGWGYSPYTDKLIF.

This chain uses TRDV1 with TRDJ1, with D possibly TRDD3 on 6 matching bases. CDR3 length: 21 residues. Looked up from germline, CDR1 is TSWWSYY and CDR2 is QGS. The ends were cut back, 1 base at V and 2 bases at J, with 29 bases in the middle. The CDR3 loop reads CALGERLDPIGGDRGTDKLIF. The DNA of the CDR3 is TGTGCTCTTGGGGAACGTCTGGACCCGATTGGGGGGGACCGTGGAACCGATAAACTCATCTTT.

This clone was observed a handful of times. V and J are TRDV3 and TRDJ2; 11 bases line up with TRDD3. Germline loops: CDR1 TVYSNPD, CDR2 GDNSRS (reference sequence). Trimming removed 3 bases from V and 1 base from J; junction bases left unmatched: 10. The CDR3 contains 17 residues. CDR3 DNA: TGTGCCTTCCTCTGGGGGATACAAAGGGGTTTGACAGCACAACTCTTCTTT. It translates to CAFLWGIQRGLTAQLFF.

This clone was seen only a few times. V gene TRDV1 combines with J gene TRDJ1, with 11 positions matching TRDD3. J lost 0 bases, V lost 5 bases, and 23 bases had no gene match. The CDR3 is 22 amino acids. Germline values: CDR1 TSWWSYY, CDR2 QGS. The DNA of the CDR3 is TGTGCTCTTGGGTACCTTCCCCCCCGGGGTAATGGGGGATACGCCAACACCGATAAACTCATCTTT. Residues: CALGYLPPRGNGGYANTDKLIF.

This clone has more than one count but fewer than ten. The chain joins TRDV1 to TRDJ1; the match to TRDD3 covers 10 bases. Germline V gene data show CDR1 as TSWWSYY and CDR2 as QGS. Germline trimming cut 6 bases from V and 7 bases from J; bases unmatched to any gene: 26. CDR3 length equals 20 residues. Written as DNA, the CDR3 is TGTGCTCTTGGTGGGCTTCCTACACCCTTACTGGGGGATTGGAGGAGTAAACTCATCTTT. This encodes CALGGLPTPLLGDWRSKLIF.

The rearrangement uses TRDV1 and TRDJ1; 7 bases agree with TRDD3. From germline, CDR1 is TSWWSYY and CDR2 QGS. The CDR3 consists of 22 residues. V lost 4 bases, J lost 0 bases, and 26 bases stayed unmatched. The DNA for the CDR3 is TGTGCTCTTGGGGCCTACAGGGGATTCCGGCTGTCTGGGGGTTGGTACACCGATAAACTCATCTTT. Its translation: CALGAYRGFRLSGGWYTDKLIF.

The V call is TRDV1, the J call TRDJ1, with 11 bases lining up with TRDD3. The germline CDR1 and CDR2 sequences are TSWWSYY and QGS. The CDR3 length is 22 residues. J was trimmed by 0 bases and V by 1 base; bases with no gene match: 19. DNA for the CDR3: TGTGCTCTTGGGGAACGTCACCTACGTTACTGGGGGATAAGTAGGTACACCGATAAACTCATCTTT. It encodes CALGERHLRYWGISRYTDKLIF.

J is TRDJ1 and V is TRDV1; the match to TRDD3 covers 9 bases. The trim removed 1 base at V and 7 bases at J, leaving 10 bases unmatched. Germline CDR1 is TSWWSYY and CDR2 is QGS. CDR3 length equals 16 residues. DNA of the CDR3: TGTGCTCTTGGGGAACACCGATACTGGGGGACGGGTAAACTCATCTTT. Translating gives CALGEHRYWGTGKLIF.

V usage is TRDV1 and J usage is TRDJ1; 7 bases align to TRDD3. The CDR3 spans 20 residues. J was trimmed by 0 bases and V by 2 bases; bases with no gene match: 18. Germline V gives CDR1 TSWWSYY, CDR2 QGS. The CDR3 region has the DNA TGTGCTCTTGGGGAAACCCCGGTACGGGGGGATTTATCGTACACCGATAAACTCATCTTT. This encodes CALGETPVRGDLSYTDKLIF.

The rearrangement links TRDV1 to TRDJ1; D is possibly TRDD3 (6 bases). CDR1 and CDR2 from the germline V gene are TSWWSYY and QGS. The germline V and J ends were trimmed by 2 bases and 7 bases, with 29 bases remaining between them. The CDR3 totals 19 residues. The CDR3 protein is CALGEVPYTGPHGGVKLIF. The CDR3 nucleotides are TGTGCTCTTGGGGAAGTTCCGTATACTGGGCCCCACGGCGGGGTTAAACTCATCTTT.

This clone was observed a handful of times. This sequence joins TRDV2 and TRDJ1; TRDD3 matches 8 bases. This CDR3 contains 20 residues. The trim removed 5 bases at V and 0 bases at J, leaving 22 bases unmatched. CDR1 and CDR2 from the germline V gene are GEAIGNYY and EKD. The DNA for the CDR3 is TGTGCCTGTGGGTGGGGAGACCGGCTGGGGGAGCCGGAGTACACCGATAAACTCATCTTT. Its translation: CACGWGDRLGEPEYTDKLIF.

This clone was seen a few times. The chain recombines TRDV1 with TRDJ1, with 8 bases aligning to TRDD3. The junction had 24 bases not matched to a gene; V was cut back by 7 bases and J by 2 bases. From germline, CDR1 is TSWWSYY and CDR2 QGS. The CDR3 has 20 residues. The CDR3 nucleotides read TGTGCTCTTGCACCTAAACTTCCCAACCGTACTGGGGGCAATACCGATAAACTCATCTTT. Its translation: CALAPKLPNRTGGNTDKLIF.

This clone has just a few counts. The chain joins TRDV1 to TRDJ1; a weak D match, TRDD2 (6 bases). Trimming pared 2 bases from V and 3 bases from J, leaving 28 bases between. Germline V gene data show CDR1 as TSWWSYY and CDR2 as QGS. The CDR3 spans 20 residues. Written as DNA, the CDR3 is TGTGCTCTTGGGGAAGCGCCAAATACAGAACTTCCTTCCCTAGCCGATAAACTCATCTTT. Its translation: CALGEAPNTELPSLADKLIF.

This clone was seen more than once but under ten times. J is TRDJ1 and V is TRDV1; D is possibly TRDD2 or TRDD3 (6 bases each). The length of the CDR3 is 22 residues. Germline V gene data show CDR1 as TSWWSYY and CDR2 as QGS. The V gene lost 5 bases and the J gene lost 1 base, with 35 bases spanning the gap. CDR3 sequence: CALGRPSQLGGFYPRSTDKLIF. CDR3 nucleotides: TGTGCTCTTGGGCGGCCTTCCCAACTTGGGGGTTTCTATCCCCGGTCCACCGATAAACTCATCTTT.

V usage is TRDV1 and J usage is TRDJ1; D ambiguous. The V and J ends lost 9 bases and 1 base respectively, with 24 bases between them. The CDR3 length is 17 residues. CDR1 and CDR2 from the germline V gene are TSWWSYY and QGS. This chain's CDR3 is CALGPTEMSPLTDKLIF. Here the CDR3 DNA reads TGTGCTCTCGGCCCCACGGAGATGAGTCCGCTCACCGATAAACTCATCTTT.

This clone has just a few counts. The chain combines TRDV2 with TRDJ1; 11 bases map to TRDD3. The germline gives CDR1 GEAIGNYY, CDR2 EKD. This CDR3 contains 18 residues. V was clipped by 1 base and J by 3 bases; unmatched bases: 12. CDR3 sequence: CACDTSVYWGIGSDKLIF. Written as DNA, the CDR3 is TGTGCCTGTGACACTTCCGTGTACTGGGGGATAGGATCCGATAAACTCATCTTT.

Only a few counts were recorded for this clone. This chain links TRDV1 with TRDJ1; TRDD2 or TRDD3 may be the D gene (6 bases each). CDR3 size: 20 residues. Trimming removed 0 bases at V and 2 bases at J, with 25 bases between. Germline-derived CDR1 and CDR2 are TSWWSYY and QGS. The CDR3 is CALGELPPTGTPWGTDKLIF. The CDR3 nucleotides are TGTGCTCTTGGGGAACTTCCTCCTACTGGGACCCCCTGGGGAACCGATAAACTCATCTTT.